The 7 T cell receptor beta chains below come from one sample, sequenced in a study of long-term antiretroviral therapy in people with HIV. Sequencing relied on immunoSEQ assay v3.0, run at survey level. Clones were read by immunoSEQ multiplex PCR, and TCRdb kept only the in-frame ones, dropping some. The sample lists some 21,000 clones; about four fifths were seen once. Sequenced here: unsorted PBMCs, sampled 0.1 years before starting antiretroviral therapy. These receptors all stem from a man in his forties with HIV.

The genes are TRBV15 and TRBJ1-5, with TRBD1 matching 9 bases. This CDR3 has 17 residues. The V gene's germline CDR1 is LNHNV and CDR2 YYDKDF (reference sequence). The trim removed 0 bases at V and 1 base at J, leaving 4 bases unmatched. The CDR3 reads CATSRDKGTGSNQPQHF. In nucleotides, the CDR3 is TGTGCCACCAGCAGAGATAAGGGGACAGGGAGCAATCAGCCCCAGCATTTT.

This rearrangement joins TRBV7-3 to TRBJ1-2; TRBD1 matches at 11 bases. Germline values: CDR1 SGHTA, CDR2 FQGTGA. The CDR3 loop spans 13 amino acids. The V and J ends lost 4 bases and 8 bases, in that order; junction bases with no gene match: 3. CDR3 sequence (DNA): TGTGCCAGCAGCTGGACAGGGGGCACGGGCTACACCTTC. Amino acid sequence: CASSWTGGTGYTF.

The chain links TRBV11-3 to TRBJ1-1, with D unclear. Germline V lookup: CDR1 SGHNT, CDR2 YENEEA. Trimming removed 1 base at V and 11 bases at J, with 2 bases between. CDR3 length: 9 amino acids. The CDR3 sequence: CASSLVAFF. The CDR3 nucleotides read TGTGCCAGCAGCTTAGTTGCTTTCTTT. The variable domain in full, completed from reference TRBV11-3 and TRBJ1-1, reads EAGVVQSPRYKIIEKKQPVAFWCNPISGHNTLYWYLQNLGQGPELLIRYENEEAVDDSQLPKDRFSAERLKGVDSTLKIQPAELGDSAVYLCASSLVAFFGQGTRLTVV.

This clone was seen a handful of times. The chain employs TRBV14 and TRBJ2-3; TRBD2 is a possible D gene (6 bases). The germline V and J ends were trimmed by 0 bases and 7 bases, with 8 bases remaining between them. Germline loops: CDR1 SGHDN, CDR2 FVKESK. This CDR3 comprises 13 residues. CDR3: CASSQDRGNTQYF. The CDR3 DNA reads TGTGCCAGCAGCCAAGATCGCGGGAATACGCAGTATTTT.

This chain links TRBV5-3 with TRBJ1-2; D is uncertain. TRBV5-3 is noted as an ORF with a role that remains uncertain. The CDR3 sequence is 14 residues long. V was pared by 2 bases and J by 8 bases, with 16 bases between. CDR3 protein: CARSLYWPTGGYTF. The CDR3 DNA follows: TGTGCCAGAAGCTTATACTGGCCCACGGGGGGCTACACCTTC.

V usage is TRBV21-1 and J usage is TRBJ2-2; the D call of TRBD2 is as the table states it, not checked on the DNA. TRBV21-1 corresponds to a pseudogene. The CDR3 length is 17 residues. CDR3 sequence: CASRPTSGRVKAGELFF. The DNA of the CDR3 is TGTGCCAGCAGACCGACTAGCGGGAGGGTTAAGGCCGGGGAGCTGTTTTTT.

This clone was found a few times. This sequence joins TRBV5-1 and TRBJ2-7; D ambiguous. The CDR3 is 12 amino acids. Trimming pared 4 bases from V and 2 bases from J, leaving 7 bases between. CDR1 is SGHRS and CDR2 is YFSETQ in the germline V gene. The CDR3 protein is CASSLRPYEQYF. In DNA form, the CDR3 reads TGCGCCAGCAGCCTTAGACCCTACGAGCAGTACTTC. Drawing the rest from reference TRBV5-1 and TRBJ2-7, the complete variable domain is KAGVTQTPRYLIKTRGQQVTLSCSPISGHRSVSWYQQTPGQGLQFLFEYFSETQRNKGNFPGRFSGRQFSNSRSEMNVSTLELGDSALYLCASSLRPYEQYFGPGTRLTVT.